The source of this T cell receptor beta chain is a study of glioma-infiltrating T cells. TCR alpha and beta CDR3 regions were amplified from RNA using iRepertoire nested multiplex PCR. TCRdb independently ran MiXCR on the multiplex PCR reads; one entry per CDR3 protein. The repertoire includes roughly 200,000 distinct CDR3 sequences, approximately 30% of them detected once, and 20% to 25% sits in the top ten. The sequenced sample was glioma tissue, nonneoplastic brain tissue, or PBMCs (not recorded which). This receptor was identified in a human donor with low-grade glioma or glioblastoma, undergoing nonglioma brain surgery, or in good health (not recorded which).

The CDR3 is CASRPGRGDSYEQYF. CDR3 in DNA: TGTGCCAGCAGACCGGGACGGGGGGACTCCTACGAGCAGTACTTC. The chain has TRBV27 and TRBJ2-7, with 7 bases identical to TRBD2. The germline V gene has CDR1 MNHEY and CDR2 SMNVEV (reference sequence). This CDR3 is 15 amino acids long. V shed 6 bases and J 0 bases; nucleotides not matched to a gene: 8.